This T cell receptor beta chain comes out of a study of breast tumors, draining lymph nodes, adjacent tissues. General study findings and limits: Luminal-like breast cancer showed significantly higher tumor–nontumor repertoire similarity than basal-like.

CDR3 length: 16 amino acids. Germline CDR1 is SGDLS and CDR2 is YYNGEE. V was clipped by 3 bases and J by 2 bases; unmatched bases: 10. This clonotype was seen only a few times. Its antigen is as yet unknown. TCRdb used MiXCR to reprocess the multiplex PCR reads, holding one entry per CDR3 protein. The repertoire includes under 45,000 distinct CDR3 sequences, roughly 32% of them detected once, and 9.5% to 13% sits in the top ten. The chain carries TRBV9 and TRBJ1-2; 7 nucleotides match TRBD1. Sequenced material: breast tumor tissue. This TCR was sampled from a female donor with breast cancer. Some clones in this sample may be carry-over from other donors' samples. CDR3 sequence (DNA): TGTGCCAGCAGCGCAGTTACCGAGACAGGGAACTATGGCTACACCTTC. Translation: CASSAVTETGNYGYTF.